The 21 T cell receptor beta chains below come from one sample, sequenced in a study of cytomegalovirus exposure and HLA in healthy donors. PCR primers comprised 60 Vbeta and 13 Jbeta primers. TCRdb keeps only in-frame clones here, not all; method: immunoSEQ multiplex PCR. Of about 98,000 clones in the sample, about 80% were seen once. The sequencing input was PBMCs. The source of these receptors is a female donor in good health and CMV-seropositive.

The rearrangement links TRBV5-4 to TRBJ1-6, with D possibly TRBD1 on 6 matching bases. This CDR3 spans 15 amino acids. From germline, CDR1 is SGHNT and CDR2 YYREEE (reference sequence). V was clipped by 4 bases and J by 5 bases, with 13 bases between them. CDR3: CASSHKQGDNSPLHF. The CDR3 DNA reads as TGTGCCAGCAGCCATAAACAGGGTGATAATTCACCCCTCCACTTT.

This clone came up a few times. The chain employs TRBV30 and TRBJ1-4, with D possibly matching TRBD1 (6 bases). The V and J ends lost 2 bases and 4 bases respectively, with 11 bases between them. CDR1 is GTSNPN and CDR2 is SVGIG in the germline V gene (reference sequence). This CDR3 has 14 amino acids. DNA for the CDR3: TGTGCCTGGAGTCCCGGGACAAGTAATGAAAAACTGTTTTTT. Translated: CAWSPGTSNEKLFF.

This sequence joins TRBV19 and TRBJ1-5; no clear D gene. Germline V CDR1 and CDR2: LNHDA, SQIVND (reference sequence). Trimming shortened V by 4 bases and J by 0 bases, and 16 bases separated the two germline ends. This CDR3 is 17 amino acids long. CDR3 in amino acids: CASSTRLSSDSNQPQHF. CDR3 in DNA: TGTGCCAGTAGTACCCGCCTTTCGTCAGATAGCAATCAGCCCCAGCATTTT.

CDR3 sequence (DNA): TGCGCCAGCAGCTCGGTAGGACGCGGGGAGACCCAGTACTTC. It yields the protein CASSSVGRGETQYF. The rearrangement uses TRBV5-1 and TRBJ2-5, with a tentative D call TRBD2 (5 bases). V was trimmed by 3 bases and J by 5 bases, leaving 14 bases between them. CDR3 length equals 14 residues. Germline V gene lookup returns CDR1 SGHRS and CDR2 YFSETQ.

The chain uses TRBV5-1 and TRBJ2-5; D unclear. The CDR3 covers 15 residues. The V gene's germline CDR1 is SGHRS and CDR2 YFSETQ. Trimming took off 0 bases at V and 2 bases at J, with 11 bases between the two ends. In DNA, the CDR3 is TGCGCCAGCAGCTTGGCAGGAACCACACAAGAGACCCAGTACTTC. This sequence encodes CASSLAGTTQETQYF.

The chain uses TRBV7-9 and TRBJ2-3; D possibly corresponds to TRBD2 (5 bases). The ends were cut back, 1 base at V and 4 bases at J, with 9 bases in the middle. The germline V gene has CDR1 SEHNR and CDR2 FQNEAQ (reference sequence). The CDR3 extends over 14 amino acids. The CDR3 region is CASSLGDYADTQYF. For the CDR3, the DNA is TGTGCCAGCAGCTTAGGAGACTACGCAGATACGCAGTATTTT.

This chain uses TRBV5-6 with TRBJ1-5; TRBD1 matches 7 bases. Trimming took 4 bases from V and 0 from J; bases not matched to a gene: 4. Germline V gene lookup returns CDR1 SGHDT and CDR2 YYEEEE. The CDR3 length is 15 residues. CDR3 sequence (DNA): TGTGCCAGCAGCCACAGGGGTTTTAGCAATCAGCCCCAGCATTTT. As protein: CASSHRGFSNQPQHF.

This clone was detected once. The rearrangement joins TRBV5-1 to TRBJ2-7; TRBD1 matches at 10 bases. Germline V gene sequence: CDR1 SGHRS, CDR2 YFSETQ. Losses at the gene ends were 2 bases for V and 4 bases for J; bases not matched to a gene: 6. CDR3 length equals 15 residues. The DNA for the CDR3 is TGCGCCAGCAGCTTAGGACAGGGGGTATGGTACGAGCAGTACTTC. It yields the protein CASSLGQGVWYEQYF.

The chain links TRBV5-1 to TRBJ1-1; TRBD1 agrees at 8 bases. The junction had 5 bases not matched to a gene; V was cut back by 4 bases and J by 6 bases. This CDR3 comprises 13 residues. Germline V gene data show CDR1 as SGHRS and CDR2 as YFSETQ. The CDR3 bases are TGCGCCAGCAGCACTGACAGGGGTGCTGAAGCTTTCTTT. Amino acid sequence: CASSTDRGAEAFF.

The V and J genes are TRBV2 and TRBJ2-3; 9 nucleotides agree with TRBD2. Germline values: CDR1 SNHLY, CDR2 FYNNEI. The CDR3 totals 16 residues. J gave up 1 base and V 8 bases, and 10 bases lay outside the gene matches. The CDR3 DNA sequence: TGTGCCAGCTGGAGGCGGGGGGGCCATGGCACAGATACGCAGTATTTT. Its protein product is CASWRRGGHGTDTQYF.

V is TRBV14 and J is TRBJ2-5; a possible D gene is TRBD1 (6 bases). Germline CDR1 and CDR2: SGHDN and FVKESK. The CDR3 length is 15 residues. V gave up 0 bases and J gave up 4 bases, with 12 bases separating them. This chain's CDR3 is CASSQDSGEIETQYF. In nucleotides, the CDR3 is TGTGCCAGCAGCCAAGACTCAGGGGAAATAGAGACCCAGTACTTC.

The chain uses TRBV19 and TRBJ1-2, with D possibly being TRBD1 (5 bases). Trimming shortened V by 1 base and J by 1 base, and 10 bases separated the two germline ends. The CDR3 is 15 residues long. Germline lookup yields CDR1 LNHDA and CDR2 SQIVND (reference sequence). The CDR3 nucleotides are TGTGCCAGTAGTATAGTTGCCGGGGGTAACTATGGCTACACCTTC. Translated, it gives CASSIVAGGNYGYTF.

Concerning this clone itself: Within the sample, other DNA sequences also encode this same CDR3. This chain uses TRBV5-1 with TRBJ2-1; 8 bases map to TRBD2. The CDR3 totals 15 residues. V lost 4 bases and J lost 1; bases outside the gene matches: 4. The germline V gene has CDR1 SGHRS and CDR2 YFSETQ. CDR3 nucleotide sequence: TGCGCCAGCAGCGATGGGACTAGTTCCTACAATGAGCAGTTCTTC. It yields the protein CASSDGTSSYNEQFF.

The chain employs TRBV5-1 and TRBJ1-2; D unclear. V lost 0 bases to trimming and J lost 1 base, with 7 bases between them. From germline, CDR1 is SGHRS and CDR2 YFSETQ. The CDR3 has 14 residues. CDR3 loop: CASSLVQNNYGYTF. The CDR3 nucleotides read TGCGCCAGCAGCTTGGTTCAGAATAACTATGGCTACACCTTC.

A word on this clone: Germline and junction disagree at one end, which may indicate a read error. The sample contains more than one DNA sequence encoding this CDR3. The chain employs TRBV18 and TRBJ2-5; 10 bases line up with TRBD1. This CDR3 has 16 residues. The V gene's germline CDR1 is KGHSH and CDR2 LQKENI. As DNA, the CDR3 is TGTGCCAGTTCACCACTCGGACAGGGGGTGACGGAGACCCAGTACTTC. Its translation: CASSPLGQGVTETQYF.

This clone has only a few counts. This sequence joins TRBV5-1 and TRBJ1-2; a possible D gene is TRBD1 (5 bases). CDR1 and CDR2 from the germline V gene are SGHRS and YFSETQ. Trimming left V 3 bases short and J 3 bases short, with 18 bases between. This CDR3 has 16 amino acids. DNA of the CDR3: TGCGCCAGCAGCTACACTGGGGGGGAGTTAGACTATGGCTACACCTTC. It specifies CASSYTGGELDYGYTF.

The rearrangement links TRBV9 to TRBJ2-7; 7 bases match TRBD2. The CDR3 length is 15 residues. V shed 4 bases and J 2 bases; nucleotides not matched to a gene: 9. The germline V gene encodes CDR1 SGDLS and CDR2 YYNGEE. The DNA for the CDR3 is TGTGCCAGCAGCCCACGGGGGGACGTCGCCTACGAGCAGTACTTC. Its translation: CASSPRGDVAYEQYF.

The chain couples TRBV25-1 to TRBJ1-2, with D maybe TRBD1 (5 bases). V lost 7 bases to trimming and J lost 3 bases, with 12 bases between them. The CDR3 sequence is 13 residues long. Germline V lookup: CDR1 MGHDK, CDR2 SYGVNS. The CDR3 region has the DNA TGTGCCAGCAAAACGGACAAGTACTATGGCTACACCTTC. Amino acid sequence: CASKTDKYYGYTF.

This clone has only a few counts. The rearrangement links TRBV7-9 to TRBJ2-1, with TRBD1 identical over 7 bases. The CDR3 covers 13 residues. The V segment lost 3 bases and the J segment 4 bases; nucleotides outside the gene matches: 0. Looked up from germline, CDR1 is SEHNR and CDR2 is FQNEAQ (reference sequence). CDR3 in amino acids: CASSLGQYNEQFF. The CDR3, as DNA: TGTGCCAGCAGCTTGGGACAGTACAATGAGCAGTTCTTC.

The rearrangement joins TRBV5-1 to TRBJ1-3; perhaps TRBD1 as D (6 bases). V was trimmed by 0 bases and J by 1 base, leaving 8 bases between them. CDR3 length: 15 amino acids. The germline CDR1 and CDR2 sequences are SGHRS and YFSETQ. The CDR3 DNA sequence: TGCGCCAGCAGCTTGGGAACAGGGTCTGGAAACACCATATATTTT. Translation gives CASSLGTGSGNTIYF. Looking up the rest from reference TRBV5-1 and TRBJ1-3 gives the full variable domain: KAGVTQTPRYLIKTRGQQVTLSCSPISGHRSVSWYQQTPGQGLQFLFEYFSETQRNKGNFPGRFSGRQFSNSRSEMNVSTLELGDSALYLCASSLGTGSGNTIYFGEGSWLTVV.

J is TRBJ2-5 and V is TRBV13; perhaps TRBD1 as D (6 bases). This CDR3 is built from 13 residues. The germline V gene encodes CDR1 PRHDT and CDR2 FYEKMQ (reference sequence). V shed 5 bases and J shed 3 bases, with 10 bases lying between them. The DNA of the CDR3 is TGTGCCAGCAGCAGGGGGTGGGAAGAGACCCAGTACTTC. It is translated as CASSRGWEETQYF.